The 8 T cell receptor beta chains below all came from one sample that was sequenced in a study of blood T cell repertoires in COVID-19. TCRdb's table, derived via immunoSEQ multiplex PCR, lists solely in-frame clones and lacks some. Of 250,000 to 350,000 clones detected, around nine tenths appear once; the ten largest clones hold approximately 12%. Sequencing input: peripheral blood. Receptor source: a woman aged 60-70 years with acute or convalescent COVID-19.

Of note for this clone: Germline and junction disagree at one end, which may indicate a read error. The same CDR3 also results from other DNA sequences found in this sample. The CDR3 loop is CASSLAQRANGYTF. The DNA of the CDR3 is TGCGCCAGCAGCTTGGCACAGAGGGCGAATGGCTACACCTTC. J is TRBJ1-2 and V is TRBV5-4; no reliable D call. The CDR3 runs 14 residues. Germline CDR1 and CDR2: SGHNT and YYREEE (reference sequence). The full variable domain, completed using reference TRBV5-4 and TRBJ1-2, is ETGVTQSPTHLIKTRGQQVTLRCSSQSGHNTVSWYQQALGQGPQFIFQYYREEENGRGNFPPRFSGLQFPNYSSELNVNALELDDSALYLCASSLAQRANGYTFGSGTRLTVV.

The chain couples TRBV7-2 to TRBJ1-3; 8 bases line up with TRBD1. CDR3 length: 16 residues. The V gene's germline CDR1 is SGHTA and CDR2 FQGNSA. V dropped 5 bases and J dropped 0; count of bases not matched to a gene: 6. CDR3 coding DNA: TGTGCCAGCAGCACACAAACAGGGGGCTCTGGAAACACCATATATTTT. Encoded protein: CASSTQTGGSGNTIYF. The variable domain in full, completed from reference TRBV7-2 and TRBJ1-3, reads GAGVSQSPSNKVTEKGKDVELRCDPISGHTALYWYRQSLGQGLEFLIYFQGNSAPDKSGLPSDRFSAERTGGSVSTLTIQRTQQEDSAVYLCASSTQTGGSGNTIYFGEGSWLTVV.

This clone appeared once. The chain is built from TRBV5-1 and TRBJ2-2, with a tentative D call TRBD2 (6 bases). The V gene's germline CDR1 is SGHRS and CDR2 YFSETQ. This CDR3 is built from 15 residues. V lost 3 bases and J lost 0, with 9 bases in between. The CDR3 nucleotides are TGCGCCAGCAGCTCGGGACTCCCGAACACCGGGGAGCTGTTTTTT. Its translation: CASSSGLPNTGELFF.

This clone was observed a few times. This chain connects TRBV20-1 to TRBJ1-1, with D unresolved. Per the germline V gene, CDR1 is DFQATT and CDR2 is SNEGSKA (reference sequence). This CDR3 contains 14 residues. The V end was cut by 3 bases, the J end by 2 bases, with 13 bases between. The DNA for the CDR3 is TGCAGTGCTAGTCAGCCAGCGGGAAACACTGAAGCTTTCTTT. As protein: CSASQPAGNTEAFF.

This clone was picked up a small number of times. The chain has TRBV10-3 and TRBJ1-2; D may be TRBD1 (6 bases). Looked up from germline, CDR1 is ENHRY and CDR2 is SYGVKD. V gave up 3 bases and J gave up 2 bases, with 7 bases separating them. There are 13 residues in the CDR3. Here the CDR3 DNA reads TGTGCCATCAGTGAAACAGGGAACTATGGCTACACCTTC. This codes for CAISETGNYGYTF.

Here the CDR3 DNA reads TGCGCCAGCAGCCCCCGGGGGGCGGGGGCCACCTACGAGCAGTACTTC. Its translation is CASSPRGAGATYEQYF. The gene calls are TRBV5-1 and TRBJ2-7, with TRBD2 as a possible D gene (7 bases). Germline loops: CDR1 SGHRS, CDR2 YFSETQ. The CDR3 extends over 16 amino acids. The V and J ends lost 4 bases and 2 bases respectively, with 19 bases between them.

The chain carries TRBV19 and TRBJ2-3; TRBD2 aligns across 8 bases. Trimming at V came to 5 bases and at J to 4 bases, leaving 5 bases not matched to a gene. From germline, CDR1 is LNHDA and CDR2 SQIVND (reference sequence). The CDR3 is made up of 14 amino acids. In nucleotides, the CDR3 is TGTGCCAGTAGTCCGGGAGGGAGTTCAGATACGCAGTATTTT. It translates to CASSPGGSSDTQYF.

This rearrangement joins TRBV7-6 to TRBJ1-3, with D possibly matching TRBD1 (5 bases). Trimming shortened V by 1 base and J by 2 bases, and 9 bases separated the two germline ends. The CDR3 sequence is 15 residues long. Germline loops: CDR1 SGHVS, CDR2 FNYEAQ. The CDR3 DNA reads TGTGCCAGCAGCTTAGGGCCAGGGACTGGAAACACCATATATTTT. Translated, it gives CASSLGPGTGNTIYF.